A selection of T cell receptor beta chains follows, all from one sample in a study of cytomegalovirus exposure and HLA in healthy donors. Profiling relied on immunoSEQ multiplex PCR, and the TCRdb table lists in-frame clones only, not all of them. The top ten clones hold approximately 2.5% of a sample with 250,000 or so clones, around nine tenths of them seen once. Sequenced sample: PBMCs. The receptor set was obtained from a man aged 18 to 29 in good health and CMV-seronegative. CDR3s include the opening cysteine and the closing phenylalanine or tryptophan. The D gene is left open where the match is weak. The size field is filled for only some rows; it gives once, few, many or a size class.

J gene,D gene,clone size,V gene,CDR3 protein,CDR3 DNA
TRBJ2-5,NA,once,TRBV28,CASTGLDEGTQYF,TGTGCCAGCACCGGGCTCGACGAGGGGACCCAGTACTTC
TRBJ1-5,NA,NA,TRBV28,CASNLYVGQANQPQHF,TGTGCCAGCAACCTTTACGTAGGACAAGCTAATCAGCCCCAGCATTTT
TRBJ1-2,NA,NA,TRBV10-2,CASSQGSSPGYTF,TGCGCCAGCAGCCAGGGAAGTTCGCCTGGCTACACCTTC
TRBJ2-7,NA,once,TRBV9,CASSVGGLDDEQYF,TGTGCCAGCAGCGTAGGAGGCCTCGACGACGAGCAGTACTTC
TRBJ1-2,TRBD1,NA,TRBV2,CASRDHGQGNGYTF,TGTGCCAGCAGAGACCATGGACAGGGGAATGGCTACACCTTC
TRBJ2-2,NA,NA,TRBV6-5,CASRRASAHTGELFF,TGTGCCAGCAGACGGGCTAGCGCGCACACCGGGGAGCTGTTTTTT
TRBJ2-5,NA,NA,TRBV6-6,CASSYSIRTAQETQYF,TGTGCCAGCAGTTACTCGATCCGGACTGCGCAAGAGACCCAGTACTTC
TRBJ2-1,NA,NA,TRBV7-6,CASSLAIRLARYNEQFF,TGTGCCAGCAGCTTAGCGATTAGGCTAGCGAGGTACAATGAGCAGTTCTTC
TRBJ2-6,NA,NA,TRBV28,CASSLEGGGANVLTF,TGTGCCAGCAGTTTAGAGGGTGGTGGGGCCAACGTCCTGACTTTC
TRBJ1-1,TRBD1,NA,TRBV6-1,CASSLTGINTEAFF,TGTGCCAGCAGTTTGACAGGGATAAACACTGAAGCTTTCTTT
TRBJ1-2,NA,NA,TRBV29-1,CSVDRDEYGYTF,TGCAGCGTTGACAGGGATGAGTATGGCTACACCTTC
TRBJ2-5,TRBD2,NA,TRBV6-5,CASSYQGGPIETQYF,TGTGCCAGCAGTTACCAGGGAGGGCCGATCGAGACCCAGTACTTC
TRBJ1-1,TRBD1,NA,TRBV19,CASSIRTGVDTEAFF,TGTGCCAGTAGTATCCGGACAGGGGTGGACACTGAAGCTTTCTTT
TRBJ2-1,TRBD2,NA,TRBV6-5,CASSYLGLAFF,TGTGCCAGCAGTTACCTGGGACTAGCGTTCTTC
TRBJ1-2,TRBD1,NA,TRBV4-3,CASSQDGQGIYGYTF,TGCGCCAGCAGCCAAGACGGACAGGGAATCTATGGCTACACCTTC
TRBJ1-2,TRBD1,NA,TRBV6-5,CASRFRDRGGYTF,TGTGCCAGCAGATTCCGGGACAGAGGTGGCTACACCTTC
TRBJ2-3,NA,once,TRBV7-6,CASSFTTGTLSTDTQYF,TGTGCCAGCAGCTTTACGACAGGAACTCTTAGCACAGATACGCAGTATTTT
TRBJ2-7,NA,NA,TRBV2,CASSYSYEQYF,TGTGCCAGCAGTTACTCCTACGAGCAGTACTTC
TRBJ2-1,TRBD2,NA,TRBV14,CASSHRRTSGGWNEQFF,TGTGCCAGCAGCCACCGACGGACTAGCGGGGGTTGGAATGAGCAGTTCTTC
TRBJ2-7,NA,NA,TRBV7-2,CASSPGSSSSYEQYF,TGTGCCAGCAGCCCCGGGTCTAGCAGCTCCTACGAGCAGTACTTC
TRBJ2-5,NA,NA,TRBV7-9,CASSSRAGSQETQYF,TGTGCCAGCAGCTCCAGGGCAGGTTCCCAAGAGACCCAGTACTTC
TRBJ2-7,TRBD2,NA,TRBV7-9,CASSPTAGESSYEQYF,TGTGCCAGCAGCCCTACCGCGGGGGAAAGCTCCTACGAGCAGTACTTC
TRBJ2-7,TRBD1,NA,TRBV4-2,CASSQVGQSYEQYF,TGTGCCAGCAGCCAAGTGGGACAGTCATACGAGCAGTACTTC
TRBJ1-2,NA,NA,TRBV5-6,CASSLSPMEGYGYTF,TGTGCCAGCAGCTTGTCCCCGATGGAGGGCTATGGCTACACCTTC
TRBJ1-1,TRBD1,NA,TRBV5-4,CASSSKTGRTEAFF,TGTGCCAGCAGCTCTAAGACAGGGAGAACTGAAGCTTTCTTT
TRBJ2-7,TRBD2,NA,TRBV15,CATSRPPLAGGEQYF,TGTGCCACCAGCAGGCCACCCCTTGCGGGAGGCGAGCAGTACTTC
TRBJ2-7,NA,NA,TRBV11-2,CATRTNYEQYF,TGTGCCACCAGGACAAACTACGAGCAGTACTTC
TRBJ2-7,TRBD1,NA,TRBV6-1,CAGGTGRYEQYF,TGTGCCGGCGGGACAGGGAGGTACGAGCAGTACTTC